The entry that follows covers one T cell receptor beta chain sequence. Its antigen is currently unknown. This specimen comes from a study of T cell responses to AZD1222 COVID-19 vaccine. General study results and limits: When two AZD1222 doses had been given, Spike-specific TCR breadth and depth rose.

The data were produced by immunoSEQ multiplex PCR, yet TCRdb's version contains in-frame clones alone and is incomplete. The sample lists 90,000 to 150,000 clones, over 75% occurring once. Trimming removed 2 bases from V and 4 bases from J, with 13 bases in between. This CDR3 comprises 15 residues. Germline values: CDR1 SGHTA, CDR2 FQGNSA. The receptor comes from an adult in good health. This rearrangement joins TRBV7-2 to TRBJ2-3; D is undetermined. The material was peripheral blood, obtained on day 0 of AZD1222 vaccination. CDR3 sequence reads: CASSLSQALSDTQYF. CDR3 bases: TGTGCCAGCAGCTTATCCCAGGCCTTGTCAGATACGCAGTATTTT.